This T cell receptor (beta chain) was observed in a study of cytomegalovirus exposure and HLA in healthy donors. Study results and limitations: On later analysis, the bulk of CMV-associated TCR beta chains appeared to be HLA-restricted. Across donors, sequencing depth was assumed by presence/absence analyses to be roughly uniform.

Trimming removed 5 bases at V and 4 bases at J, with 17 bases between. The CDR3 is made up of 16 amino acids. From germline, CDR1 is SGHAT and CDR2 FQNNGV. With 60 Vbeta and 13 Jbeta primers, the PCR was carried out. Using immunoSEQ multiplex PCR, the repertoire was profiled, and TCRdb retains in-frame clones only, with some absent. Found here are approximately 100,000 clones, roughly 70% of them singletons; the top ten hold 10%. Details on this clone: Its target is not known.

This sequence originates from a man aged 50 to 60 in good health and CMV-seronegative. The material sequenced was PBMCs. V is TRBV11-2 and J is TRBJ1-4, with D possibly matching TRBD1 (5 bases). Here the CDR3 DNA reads TGTGCCAGCAGCCCCAAGGAGGGGCGGATTAATGAAAAACTGTTTTTT. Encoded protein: CASSPKEGRINEKLFF.